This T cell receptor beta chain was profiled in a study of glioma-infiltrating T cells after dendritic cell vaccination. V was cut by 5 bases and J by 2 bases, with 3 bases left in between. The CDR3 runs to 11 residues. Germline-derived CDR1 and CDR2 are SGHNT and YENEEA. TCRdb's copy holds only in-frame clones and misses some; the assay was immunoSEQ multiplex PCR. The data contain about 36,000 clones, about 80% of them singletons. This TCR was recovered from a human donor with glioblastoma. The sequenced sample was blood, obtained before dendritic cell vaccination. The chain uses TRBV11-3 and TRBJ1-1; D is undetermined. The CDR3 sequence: CASSRNTEAFF. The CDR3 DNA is TGTGCCAGCAGCCGTAACACTGAAGCTTTCTTT.